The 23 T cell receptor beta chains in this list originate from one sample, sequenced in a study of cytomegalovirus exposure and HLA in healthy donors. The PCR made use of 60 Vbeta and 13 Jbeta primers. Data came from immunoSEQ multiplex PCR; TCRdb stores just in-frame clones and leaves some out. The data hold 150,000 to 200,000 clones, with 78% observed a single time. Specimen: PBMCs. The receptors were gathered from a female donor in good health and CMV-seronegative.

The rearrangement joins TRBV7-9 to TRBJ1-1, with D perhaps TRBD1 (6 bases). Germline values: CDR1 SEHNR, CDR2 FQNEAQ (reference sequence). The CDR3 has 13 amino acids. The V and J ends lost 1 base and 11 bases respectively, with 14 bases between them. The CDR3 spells CASSLDSGAEAFF. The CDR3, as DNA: TGTGCCAGCAGCTTAGACTCAGGGGCGGAGGCTTTCTTT.

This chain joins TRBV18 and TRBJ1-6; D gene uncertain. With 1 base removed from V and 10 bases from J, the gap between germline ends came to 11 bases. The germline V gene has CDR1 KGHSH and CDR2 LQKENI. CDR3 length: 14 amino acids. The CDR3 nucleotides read TGTGCCAGCTCACCACGCGCGGAATCCTCACCCCTCCACTTT. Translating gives CASSPRAESSPLHF.

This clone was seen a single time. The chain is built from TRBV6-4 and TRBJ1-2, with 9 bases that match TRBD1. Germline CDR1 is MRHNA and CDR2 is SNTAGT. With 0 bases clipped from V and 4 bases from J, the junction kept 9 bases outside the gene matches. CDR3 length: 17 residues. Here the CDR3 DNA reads TGTGCCAGCAGTGACTCACCGGACAGGGGAGGCGGCTATGGCTACACCTTC. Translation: CASSDSPDRGGGYGYTF.

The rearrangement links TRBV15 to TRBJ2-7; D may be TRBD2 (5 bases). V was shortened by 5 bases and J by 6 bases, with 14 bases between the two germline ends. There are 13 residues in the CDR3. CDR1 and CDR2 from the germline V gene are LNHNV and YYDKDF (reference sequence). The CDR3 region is CATSPSRGSEQYF. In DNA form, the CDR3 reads TGTGCCACCAGCCCCTCCCGGGGAAGCGAGCAGTACTTC.

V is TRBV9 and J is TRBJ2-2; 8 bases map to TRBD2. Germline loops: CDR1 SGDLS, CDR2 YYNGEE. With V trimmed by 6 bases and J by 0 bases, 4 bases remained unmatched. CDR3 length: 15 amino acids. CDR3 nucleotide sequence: TGTGCCAGCACCCCGGGGGGGGCGAACACCGGGGAGCTGTTTTTT. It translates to CASTPGGANTGELFF.

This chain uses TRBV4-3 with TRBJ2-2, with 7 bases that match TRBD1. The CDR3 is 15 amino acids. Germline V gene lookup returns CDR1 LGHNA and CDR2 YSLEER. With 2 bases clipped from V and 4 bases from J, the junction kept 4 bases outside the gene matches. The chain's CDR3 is CASSQFTGVTGELFF. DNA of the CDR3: TGCGCCAGCAGCCAATTCACAGGGGTCACCGGGGAGCTGTTTTTT.

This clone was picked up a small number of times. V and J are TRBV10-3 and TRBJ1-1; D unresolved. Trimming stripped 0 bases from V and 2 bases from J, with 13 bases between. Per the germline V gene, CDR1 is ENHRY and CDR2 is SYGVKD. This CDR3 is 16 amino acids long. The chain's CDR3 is CAISESRVVGNTEAFF. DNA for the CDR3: TGTGCCATCAGTGAGTCACGGGTTGTGGGTAACACTGAAGCTTTCTTT.

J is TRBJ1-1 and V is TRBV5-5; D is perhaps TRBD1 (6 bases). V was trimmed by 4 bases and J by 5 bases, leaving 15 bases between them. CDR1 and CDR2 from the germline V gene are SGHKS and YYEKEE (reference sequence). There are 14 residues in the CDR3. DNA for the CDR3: TGTGCCAGCAGCGGAGAAGGGGGGGGGACTGAAGCTTTCTTT. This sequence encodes CASSGEGGGTEAFF.

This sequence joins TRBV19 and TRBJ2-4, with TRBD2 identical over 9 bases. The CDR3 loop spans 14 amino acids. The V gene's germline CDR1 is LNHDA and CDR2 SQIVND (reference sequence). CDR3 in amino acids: CSCGGGAAKNIQYF. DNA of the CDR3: TGTAGTTGTGGCGGGGGGGCCGCCAAAAACATTCAGTACTTC.

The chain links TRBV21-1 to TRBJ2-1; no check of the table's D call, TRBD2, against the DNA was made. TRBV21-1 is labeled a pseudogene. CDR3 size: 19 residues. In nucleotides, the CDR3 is TGTGCCAGCAGCAAAGTCAATCAAGAACGACTAGCGGGAGACAATGAGCAGTTCTTC. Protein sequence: CASSKVNQERLAGDNEQFF.

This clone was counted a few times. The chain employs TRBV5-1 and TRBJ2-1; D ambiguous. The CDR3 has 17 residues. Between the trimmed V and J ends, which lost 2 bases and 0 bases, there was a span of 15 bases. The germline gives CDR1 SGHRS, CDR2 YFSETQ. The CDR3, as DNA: TGCGCCAGCAGCTTCCGTGGAGTGGTTAGCTCCTACAATGAGCAGTTCTTC. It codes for CASSFRGVVSSYNEQFF. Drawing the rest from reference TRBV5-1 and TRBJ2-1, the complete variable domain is KAGVTQTPRYLIKTRGQQVTLSCSPISGHRSVSWYQQTPGQGLQFLFEYFSETQRNKGNFPGRFSGRQFSNSRSEMNVSTLELGDSALYLCASSFRGVVSSYNEQFFGPGTRLTVL.

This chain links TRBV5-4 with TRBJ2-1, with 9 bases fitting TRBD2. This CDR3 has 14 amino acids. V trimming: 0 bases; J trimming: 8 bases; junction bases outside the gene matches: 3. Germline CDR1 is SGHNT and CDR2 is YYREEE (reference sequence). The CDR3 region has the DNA TGTGCCAGCAGCTTGGCGGGCGGGGGGGATGAGCAGTTCTTC. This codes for CASSLAGGGDEQFF.

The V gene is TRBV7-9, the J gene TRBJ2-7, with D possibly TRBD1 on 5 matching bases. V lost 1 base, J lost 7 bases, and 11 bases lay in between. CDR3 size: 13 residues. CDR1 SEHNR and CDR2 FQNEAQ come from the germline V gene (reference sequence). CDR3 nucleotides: TGTGCCAGCAGCTTAGGCGCAGGGTGGGAGCAGTACTTC. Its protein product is CASSLGAGWEQYF.

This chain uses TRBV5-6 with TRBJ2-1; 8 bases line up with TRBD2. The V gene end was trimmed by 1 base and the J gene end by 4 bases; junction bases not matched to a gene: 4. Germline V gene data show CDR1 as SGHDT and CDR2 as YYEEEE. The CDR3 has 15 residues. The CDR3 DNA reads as TGTGCCAGCAGCTTGACTAGCGGAGCGTACAATGAGCAGTTCTTC. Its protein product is CASSLTSGAYNEQFF.

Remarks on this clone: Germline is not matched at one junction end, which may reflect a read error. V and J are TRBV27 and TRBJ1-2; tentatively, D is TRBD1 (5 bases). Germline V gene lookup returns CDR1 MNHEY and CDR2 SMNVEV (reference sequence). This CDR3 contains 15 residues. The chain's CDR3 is CASRLVGGLNSGYTF. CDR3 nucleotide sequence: TGTGCCAGCAGATTGGTCGGGGGATTGAACTCTGGCTACACCTTC.

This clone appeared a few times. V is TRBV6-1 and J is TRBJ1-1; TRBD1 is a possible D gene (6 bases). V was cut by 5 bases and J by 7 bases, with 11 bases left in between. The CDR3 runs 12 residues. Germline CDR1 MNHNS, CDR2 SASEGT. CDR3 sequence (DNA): TGTGCCAGCAGTCCAGACAGGAGTGAAGCTTTCTTT. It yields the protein CASSPDRSEAFF.

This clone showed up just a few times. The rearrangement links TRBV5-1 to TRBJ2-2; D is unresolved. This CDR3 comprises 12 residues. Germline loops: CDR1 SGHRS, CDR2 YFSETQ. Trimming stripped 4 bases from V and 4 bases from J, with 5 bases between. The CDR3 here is CASSLSTGELFF. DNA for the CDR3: TGCGCCAGCAGCCTGAGCACCGGGGAGCTGTTTTTT.

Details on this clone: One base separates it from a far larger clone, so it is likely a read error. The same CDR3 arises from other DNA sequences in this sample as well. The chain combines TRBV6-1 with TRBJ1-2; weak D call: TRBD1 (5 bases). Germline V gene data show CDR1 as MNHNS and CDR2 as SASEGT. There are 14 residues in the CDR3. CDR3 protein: CASSEEEGAWGYTF. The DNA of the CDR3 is TGTGCCAGCAGCGAAGAAGAAGGGGCATGGGGCTACACCTTC.

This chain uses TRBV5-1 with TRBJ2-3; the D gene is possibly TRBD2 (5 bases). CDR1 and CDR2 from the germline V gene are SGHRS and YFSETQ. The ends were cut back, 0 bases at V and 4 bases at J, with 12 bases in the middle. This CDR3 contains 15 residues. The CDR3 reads CASSLGARDADTQYF. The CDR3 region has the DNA TGCGCCAGCAGCTTGGGCGCGAGGGATGCAGATACGCAGTATTTT.

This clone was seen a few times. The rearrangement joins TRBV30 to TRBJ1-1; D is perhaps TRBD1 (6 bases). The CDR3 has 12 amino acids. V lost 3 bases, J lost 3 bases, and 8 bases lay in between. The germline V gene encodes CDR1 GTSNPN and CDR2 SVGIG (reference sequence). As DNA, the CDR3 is TGTGCCTGGAGACAGGGTGACACTGAAGCTTTCTTT. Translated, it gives CAWRQGDTEAFF.

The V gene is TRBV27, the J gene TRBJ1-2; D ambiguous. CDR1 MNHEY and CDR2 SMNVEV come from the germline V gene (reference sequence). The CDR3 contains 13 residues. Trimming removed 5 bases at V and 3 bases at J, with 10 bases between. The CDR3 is CASSPYADYGYTF. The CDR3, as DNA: TGTGCCAGCAGTCCATACGCAGACTATGGCTACACCTTC.

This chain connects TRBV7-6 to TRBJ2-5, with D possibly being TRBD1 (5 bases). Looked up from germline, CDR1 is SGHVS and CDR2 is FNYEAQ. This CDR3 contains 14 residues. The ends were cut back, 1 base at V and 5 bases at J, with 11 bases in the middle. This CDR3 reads CASSLGGGAETQYF. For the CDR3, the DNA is TGTGCCAGCAGCTTAGGAGGTGGGGCTGAGACCCAGTACTTC.

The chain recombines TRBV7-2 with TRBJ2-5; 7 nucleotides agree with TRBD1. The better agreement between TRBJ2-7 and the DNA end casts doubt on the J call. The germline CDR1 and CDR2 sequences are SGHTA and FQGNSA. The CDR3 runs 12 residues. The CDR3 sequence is CASSLGQYEQYF. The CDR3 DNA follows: TGTGCCAGCAGCTTGGGACAGTACGAGCAGTACTTC.